Listed below are T cell receptor beta chains from one sample, sequenced in a study of OX40 agonist ivuxolimab in advanced cancers. Measured with immunoSEQ multiplex PCR; TCRdb has only the in-frame clones, and not every one. Of roughly 89,000 clones listed, more than 75% are singletons. The sequencing here drew on CD4+ or CD8+ T cells sorted from blood, taken in a trial of the OX40 agonist ivuxolimab. The receptor set was obtained from an adult with an advanced solid tumor such as melanoma, head and neck, liver or kidney cancer. Each CDR3 is given with its conserved first and last residue. D genes are given only for firm matches. Size is omitted from some rows. Given values are once, few, many or a class for expanded clones.

J gene | V gene | D gene | clone size | CDR3 DNA | CDR3 protein
TRBJ2-7 | TRBV9 | TRBD2 | . | TGTGCCAGCAGCCTAACTAGCGGGAGTACCTACGAGCAGTACTTC | CASSLTSGSTYEQYF
TRBJ2-3 | TRBV28 | TRBD1 | . | TGTGCCAGCAGAAGACAGGGGACAGATACGCAGTATTTT | CASRRQGTDTQYF
TRBJ2-2 | TRBV5-1 | . | . | TGCGCCAGCAGCTTGGGAGGGTCTGGGGTCACCGGGGAGCTGTTTTTT | CASSLGGSGVTGELFF
TRBJ2-3 | TRBV15 | . | . | TGTGCCACCAGCAGAGATTACAGGATTAGCACAGATACGCAGTATTTT | CATSRDYRISTDTQYF
TRBJ2-1 | TRBV5-4 | TRBD2 | . | TGTGCCAGCAGCTTGGTTAGCGGGAATGAGCAGTTCTTC | CASSLVSGNEQFF
TRBJ2-7 | TRBV7-2 | . | . | TGTGCCAGCAGCTCAGGACAGCTAAGCTCCTACGAGCAGTACTTC | CASSSGQLSSYEQYF
TRBJ2-5 | TRBV28 | . | . | TGTGCCAGCAGTCCGGGGGGACACAGATTCCAAGAGACCCAGTACTTC | CASSPGGHRFQETQYF
TRBJ2-2 | TRBV5-1 | . | . | TGCGCCAGCAGCTTGTTGGGGTCAGGGGCGAGCACCGGGGAGCTGTTTTTT | CASSLLGSGASTGELFF
TRBJ1-5 | TRBV7-2 | . | . | TGTGCCAGCAGCTTAGCGGGGGTTGCCAGCAATCAGCCCCAGCATTTT | CASSLAGVASNQPQHF
TRBJ2-7 | TRBV28 | . | . | TGTGCCAGCAGTTTAGTCCCCGAATCCGGGCAGTACTTC | CASSLVPESGQYF
TRBJ2-5 | TRBV7-2 | . | . | TGTGCCAGCAGCTTTACACAAGGCCCCAGAACCCAGTACTTC | CASSFTQGPRTQYF
TRBJ2-1 | TRBV6-5 | . | . | TGTGCCAGCAGTTCCGGGACCCTCTCCTACAATGAGCAGTTCTTC | CASSSGTLSYNEQFF
TRBJ2-7 | TRBV6-6 | TRBD1 | . | TGTGCCAGCAGTAACAGGGGGCTTTCTCGCTACGAGCAGTACTTC | CASSNRGLSRYEQYF
TRBJ2-2 | TRBV7-9 | TRBD1 | . | TGTGCCAGCAGGCCCGGGACAGCGAACACCGGGGAGCTGTTTTTT | CASRPGTANTGELFF
TRBJ1-1 | TRBV30 | . | once | TGTGCCCGCGGTGGTCTGCGGGGGCCCAACACTGAAGCTTTCTTT | CARGGLRGPNTEAFF
TRBJ2-5 | TRBV9 | . | . | TGTGCCAGCAGCCCAATTCCAGGGGAGACCCAGTACTTC | CASSPIPGETQYF
TRBJ1-3 | TRBV28 | . | . | TGTGCCAGCACCCCACCGGTCCCTGGAAACACCATATATTTT | CASTPPVPGNTIYF
TRBJ2-3 | TRBV10-1 | TRBD2 | . | TGCGCCAGCAGTGAGAACAGCGGGGCATATACGCAGTATTTT | CASSENSGAYTQYF
TRBJ1-4 | TRBV5-3 | . | once | TGTGCCTGCCGCGGGACACCAACAACTAATGAAAAACTGTTTTTT | CACRGTPTTNEKLFF
TRBJ2-7 | TRBV6-1 | TRBD1 | . | TGTGCCAGCATAAGACAGGGGGCACATTACGAGCAGTACTTC | CASIRQGAHYEQYF
TRBJ1-1 | TRBV4-2 | . | . | TGTGCCAGCAGCCTCCGACAGCAGAACACTGAAGCTTTCTTT | CASSLRQQNTEAFF
TRBJ2-7 | TRBV11-2 | TRBD2 | . | TGTGCCAGCAGCTCTACAGCGGGAGGGCCGTACGAGCAGTACTTC | CASSSTAGGPYEQYF
TRBJ2-3 | TRBV7-9 | TRBD2 | . | TGTGCCAGCAGGCACCGGGGGGCAGATACGCAGTATTTT | CASRHRGADTQYF
TRBJ2-2 | TRBV5-8 | TRBD2 | . | TGTGCCAGCAGTTTTACTAGCGGGAAAGGCCGGGAGCTGTTTTTT | CASSFTSGKGRELFF
TRBJ1-1 | TRBV6-6 | TRBD1 | . | TGTGCCAGCAGAGATTGGGACAGGGGGCCTGGGACTGAAGCTTTCTTT | CASRDWDRGPGTEAFF
TRBJ2-2 | TRBV6-5 | . | . | TGTGCCAGCAGTTATATAAGAGGCGGGGAGCTGTTTTTT | CASSYIRGGELFF
TRBJ2-1 | TRBV5-5 | TRBD2 | . | TGTGCCAGCAGCCGAACTAGCGGGAGTGACAATGAGCAGTTCTTC | CASSRTSGSDNEQFF
TRBJ2-2 | TRBV9 | TRBD1 | . | TGTGCTACTGGCAGGGGGCAGCTGGCCAACACCGGGGAGCTGTTTTTT | CATGRGQLANTGELFF
TRBJ2-7 | TRBV7-9 | TRBD2 | . | TGTGCCAGCACTTTAGCGGGAGCGACCTACGAGCAGTACTTC | CASTLAGATYEQYF
TRBJ1-1 | TRBV19 | TRBD1 | . | TGTGCCAGTTCTCGGGACAGAGTTAACACTGAAGCTTTCTTT | CASSRDRVNTEAFF
TRBJ1-2 | TRBV28 | TRBD1 | . | TGTGCCAGCAGTCAAGACCGGGACAGGGCATGGGGTCGGGTTAGGTTGTATGGCTACACCTTC | CASSQDRDRAWGRVRLYGYTF
TRBJ1-2 | TRBV7-9 | . | . | TGTGCCAGCAGCAAAAGTGGGGGCTACACCTTC | CASSKSGGYTF
TRBJ2-7 | TRBV5-1 | . | . | TGCGCCAGCAGCTTGGCCCCTCCGGGAACCGAGCAGTACTTC | CASSLAPPGTEQYF
TRBJ1-1 | TRBV28 | . | . | TGTGCCAGCAGTTTTCAGGCCAGGGTTTGGAACACTGAAGCTTTCTTT | CASSFQARVWNTEAFF
TRBJ1-2 | TRBV27 | . | . | TGTGCCAGCAAAACTTCCGGGACACCGGCACTACGAAACTATGGCTACACCTTC | CASKTSGTPALRNYGYTF
TRBJ1-2 | TRBV6-1 | . | . | TGTGCCAGCAGACCCGGGACCGAGTCGAGCTACACCTTC | CASRPGTESSYTF
TRBJ2-6 | TRBV7-9 | . | . | TGTGCCAGCAGCTTGTTTGGCAGGGCTTCTGGGGCCAACGTCCTGACTTTC | CASSLFGRASGANVLTF
TRBJ2-1 | TRBV5-1 | . | . | TGCGCCAGCAGCTTGGATCGGGGGAATGAGCAGTTCTTC | CASSLDRGNEQFF
TRBJ2-3 | TRBV5-4 | TRBD1 | . | TGTGCCAGCAGCTTGGGAGGACAGGGCCAAGATACGCAGTATTTT | CASSLGGQGQDTQYF
TRBJ2-1 | TRBV4-2 | . | . | TGTGCCAGCAGCGACCCTTACAATGAGCAGTTCTTC | CASSDPYNEQFF
TRBJ1-2 | TRBV28 | TRBD1 | . | TGTGCCAGCATCCCGGACAGGGGAGACTATGGCTACACCTTC | CASIPDRGDYGYTF
TRBJ2-7 | TRBV7-2 | TRBD2 | . | TGTGCCAGCAGCTTAGGTTGGCGGGAGCCCGAGCAGTACTTC | CASSLGWREPEQYF
TRBJ2-7 | TRBV5-1 | TRBD2 | . | TGCGCCAGCAGCTTGGGGACTAGCGAGTACGAGCAGTACTTC | CASSLGTSEYEQYF
TRBJ2-2 | TRBV11-2 | TRBD2 | . | TGTGCCAGCAGCCCCGAGACTAGCGGGAGGCTGGGCGGGGAGCTGTTTTTT | CASSPETSGRLGGELFF
TRBJ1-1 | TRBV6-1 | . | . | TGTGCCAGCAGTGAAATCCCGCGTAACACTGAAGCTTTCTTT | CASSEIPRNTEAFF
TRBJ2-2 | TRBV5-4 | TRBD2 | . | TGTGCCAGCAGCCGAAACGCCGGGACTACCACCGGGGAGCTGTTTTTT | CASSRNAGTTTGELFF
TRBJ2-3 | TRBV28 | . | once | TGTGCCAGCAGCCTACCGGACGAGAGAGATACGCAGTATTTT | CASSLPDERDTQYF
TRBJ1-6 | TRBV28 | . | . | TGTGCCAGCAGACTTCGCCGGGACGTTTTCAATTCACCCCTCCACTTT | CASRLRRDVFNSPLHF
TRBJ2-1 | TRBV7-3 | TRBD2 | . | TGTGCCAGCAGCCGGGGACTAGCGGAGTACAATGAGCAGTTCTTC | CASSRGLAEYNEQFF
TRBJ1-1 | TRBV7-9 | . | . | TGTGCCAGCAGCTTAGCTGGCTCCCACCGAGCGACTGAAGCTTTCTTT | CASSLAGSHRATEAFF
TRBJ2-3 | TRBV10-3 | TRBD2 | . | TGTGCCATCGGAGCGGGGAAAAGCACAGATACGCAGTATTTT | CAIGAGKSTDTQYF
TRBJ2-7 | TRBV21-1 | . | . | TGTGCCCCCGAAAGGGGGGACAGGGTGGGCGAGCAGTACTTC | CAPERGDRVGEQYF
TRBJ1-2 | TRBV5-6 | . | . | TGTGCCAGCAGCTTGGCCCTCTCAGGAGGCGGCTACACCTTC | CASSLALSGGGYTF
TRBJ2-7 | TRBV29-1 | . | . | TGCAGCGTTCTTCTCCCGGGACAAATTTACGAGCAGTACTTC | CSVLLPGQIYEQYF
TRBJ1-1 | TRBV2 | . | . | TGTGCCAGCAGTGAATCCAGACAAGCTGGCGCTGAAGCTTTCTTT | CASSESRQAGAEAFF
TRBJ2-7 | TRBV11-2 | TRBD2 | . | TGTGCCAGCAGCCGTTCGGGGGGTAGCGGGACACGGTCCTACGAGCAGTACTTC | CASSRSGGSGTRSYEQYF